The 14 T cell receptor beta chains given below trace back to one sample, sequenced in a study of spatial heterogeneity in lung cancer. TCRdb re-derived calls from the 5' RACE reads in MiXCR, one entry per CDR3 protein. Found here are fewer than 45,000 distinct CDR3 sequences, approximately 7% of them singletons; the top ten hold around 43%. Stated time point: sample taken at primary tumor resection. This specimen was PBMCs, taken at surgery. The origin of the receptors is a female donor with early-stage non-small cell lung cancer.

This clonotype was seen repeatedly, ten times or more. The J gene is TRBJ1-4, the V gene TRBV3-1; a weak D match, TRBD1 (5 bases). The V gene lost 4 bases and the J gene lost 8 bases, with 17 bases spanning the gap. This CDR3 is built from 15 residues. Per germline, CDR1 LGHDT and CDR2 YNNKEL (reference sequence). CDR3 in DNA: TGTGCCAGCAGCCTGACGGCCGGGGGAGGGGAAAAACTGTTTTTT. It yields the protein CASSLTAGGGEKLFF. The whole variable domain, remainder taken from reference TRBV3-1 and TRBJ1-4, is DTAVSQTPKYLVTQMGNDKSIKCEQNLGHDTMYWYKQDSKKFLKIMFSYNNKELIINETVPNRFSPKSPDKAHLNLHINSLELGDSAVYFCASSLTAGGGEKLFFGSGTQLSVL.

This clonotype was observed at least ten times. The chain carries TRBV12-3 or TRBV12-4 and TRBJ1-2; TRBD1 agrees at 9 bases. The trim removed 6 bases at V and 8 bases at J, leaving 7 bases unmatched. The CDR3 loop spans 13 amino acids. Written as DNA, the CDR3 is TGTGCCAGCAGCTCCAGGGACAGGGACGGCTACACCTTC. This encodes CASSSRDRDGYTF.

Many counts were recorded for this clonotype. The gene calls are TRBV23-1 and TRBJ2-2; no firm D call. TRBV23-1 is flagged as an ORF with uncertain function. CDR3 length: 17 residues. Trimming left V 3 bases short and J 4 bases short, with 18 bases between. The CDR3 sequence is CASSQPGRVLSTGELFF. The CDR3 DNA follows: TGCGCCAGCAGTCAGCCAGGACGGGTCCTCAGCACCGGGGAGCTGTTTTTT.

This clonotype was seen more than once but under ten times. The CDR3 loop is CASLSSYNEQFF. The CDR3 DNA is TGCGCCTCGCTGAGCTCCTACAATGAGCAGTTCTTC. The chain recombines TRBV23-1 with TRBJ2-1; D unclear. TRBV23-1 qualifies as an ORF whose function is uncertain. V lost 11 bases and J 0 bases, leaving 8 bases between the germline ends. The length of the CDR3 is 12 residues.

This clonotype has only a few counts. V usage is TRBV5-1 and J usage is TRBJ2-3; 10 bases map to TRBD2. With V trimmed by 5 bases and J by 5 bases, 14 bases remained unmatched. Germline V lookup: CDR1 SGHRS, CDR2 YFSETQ. The CDR3 covers 17 residues. The CDR3 region is CASSSFLAGVLKDTQYF. CDR3 in DNA: TGCGCCAGCAGTAGTTTTCTAGCGGGGGTTTTGAAAGATACGCAGTATTTT.

This clonotype was observed at least ten times. The chain is built from TRBV5-1 and TRBJ1-1, with TRBD1 identical over 9 bases. Germline V gene sequence: CDR1 SGHRS, CDR2 YFSETQ. Germline trimming cut 4 bases from V and 4 bases from J; bases unmatched to any gene: 17. The CDR3 is 18 amino acids. The CDR3 protein is CASSLGWQQGARGTEAFF. Written as DNA, the CDR3 is TGCGCCAGCAGCCTGGGTTGGCAACAGGGGGCTAGGGGCACTGAAGCTTTCTTT.

On this clonotype: A read error may be the cause here, since a much bigger clone is one base away. The chain carries TRBV27 and TRBJ1-2; D might be TRBD1 (6 bases). The ends were cut back, 4 bases at V and 3 bases at J, with 12 bases in the middle. CDR1 and CDR2 (germline): MNHEY, SMNVEV (reference sequence). The CDR3 runs to 14 residues. The CDR3 is CASSSGGHYYGYTF. CDR3 coding DNA: TGTGCCAGCAGTTCGGGGGGGCATTACTATGGCTACACCTTC.

This clonotype was seen at least ten times. This chain uses TRBV28 with TRBJ1-2; possible D gene TRBD1, 6 bases. Germline V gene lookup returns CDR1 MDHEN and CDR2 SYDVKM. The CDR3 spans 14 residues. V was trimmed by 2 bases and J by 3 bases, leaving 10 bases between them. The CDR3 sequence: CASSLIQGDYGYTF. CDR3 DNA sequence: TGTGCCAGCAGTTTAATACAGGGTGACTATGGCTACACCTTC.

The V and J genes are TRBV7-2 and TRBJ1-3, with unresolved D. Trimming took 5 bases from V and 0 from J, leaving 11 bases between them. The CDR3 has 15 residues. Germline loops: CDR1 SGHTA, CDR2 FQGNSA. The CDR3 bases are TGTGCCAGCAGCCTCGACTACCTCTCTGGAAACACCATATATTTT. Encoded protein: CASSLDYLSGNTIYF.

This clonotype was seen ten or more times. This chain joins TRBV20-1 and TRBJ2-5; D gene uncertain. The CDR3 extends over 12 amino acids. V was shortened by 7 bases and J by 1 base, with 10 bases between the two germline ends. CDR1 is DFQATT, CDR2 SNEGSKA, per germline (reference sequence). CDR3 protein: CSGSWRQETQYF. The CDR3 DNA reads as TGCAGTGGGTCATGGCGCCAAGAGACCCAGTACTTC.

A few counts support this clonotype. V and J are TRBV4-1 and TRBJ1-3; D unclear. V was pared by 5 bases and J by 8 bases, with 19 bases between. The CDR3 length is 15 residues. CDR1 is MGHRA and CDR2 is YSYEKL in the germline V gene. CDR3 DNA sequence: TGCGCCAGCAGCTTAGCGGGAACCCTCGTGGACACCATATATTTT. Protein sequence: CASSLAGTLVDTIYF.

This clonotype was observed at least ten times. This chain uses TRBV4-1 with TRBJ1-2; the D gene is possibly TRBD1 (6 bases). The germline CDR1 and CDR2 sequences are MGHRA and YSYEKL. The CDR3 has 15 amino acids. Trimming removed 4 bases at V and 0 bases at J, with 12 bases between. This CDR3 is CASSLGGLTNYGYTF. In DNA form, the CDR3 reads TGCGCCAGCAGCCTCGGGGGGCTCACTAACTATGGCTACACCTTC.

This clonotype was observed at least ten times. V and J are TRBV20-1 and TRBJ2-3, with D unresolved. Germline assignment: CDR1 DFQATT and CDR2 SNEGSKA (reference sequence). V gave up 2 bases and J gave up 6 bases, with 9 bases separating them. The CDR3 length is 12 residues. This CDR3 reads CSARTALDTQYF. In DNA, the CDR3 is TGCAGTGCTAGAACAGCTTTGGATACGCAGTATTTT.

This clonotype was seen at least ten times. The chain recombines TRBV7-2 with TRBJ2-3, with D possibly matching TRBD2 (6 bases). Looked up from germline, CDR1 is SGHTA and CDR2 is FQGNSA. Between the trimmed V and J ends, which lost 6 bases and 0 bases, there was a span of 13 bases. The CDR3 extends over 15 amino acids. CDR3 coding DNA: TGTGCCAGCAGACCAACTAGCTTCAGCACAGATACGCAGTATTTT. Amino acids: CASRPTSFSTDTQYF.